Listed below are T cell receptor beta chains from one sample, sequenced in a study of T cell responses to AZD1222 COVID-19 vaccine. TCRdb keeps only in-frame clones here, not all; method: immunoSEQ multiplex PCR. The table lists 130,000 to 150,000 clones, 88% of them singletons. Sample: peripheral blood, taken on day 0 of AZD1222 vaccination. The receptor source for this set is an adult in good health. Each CDR3 is given with its conserved first and last residue. D genes are given only for firm matches. Clone size appears in some rows only: once, few, many, or a class for an expanded clone.

CDR3 length	V gene	D gene	clone size	J gene	CDR3 DNA	CDR3 protein
12	TRBV7-9	NA	NA	TRBJ1-3	TGTGCCAGCAGTCAAGAGGGGTACACCATATATTTT	CASSQEGYTIYF
17	TRBV28	TRBD1	NA	TRBJ1-2	TGTGCCAGCAGTGCAACCGGGACAGGGGGCGATATCTATGGCTACACCTTC	CASSATGTGGDIYGYTF
15	TRBV16	NA	NA	TRBJ1-5	TGTGCCAGCAGCCAAGGCAAGGCAGTAAATCAGCCCCAGCATTTT	CASSQGKAVNQPQHF
14	TRBV11-2	NA	NA	TRBJ2-2	TGTGCCAGCAGCTTAACAGGGACCACCGGGGAGCTGTTTTTT	CASSLTGTTGELFF
15	TRBV9	TRBD2	NA	TRBJ2-3	TGTGCCAGCAGCGAGAGCGGGGGGGTAGCAGATACGCAGTATTTT	CASSESGGVADTQYF
15	TRBV3-1/TRBV3-2	TRBD2	NA	TRBJ2-2	TGTGCCAGCAGCCAAGGAAAGCGGGGAGCCGGGGAGCTGTTTTTT	CASSQGKRGAGELFF
13	TRBV27	NA	NA	TRBJ1-6	TGTGCCAGCAGTTCCAACGCCAATTCACCCCTCCACTTT	CASSSNANSPLHF
12	TRBV7-6	NA	NA	TRBJ1-2	TGTGCCAGCAGCTTGCCAGGGACAGGCTACACCTTC	CASSLPGTGYTF
18	TRBV9	TRBD2	NA	TRBJ2-3	TGTGCCAGCAGCGAGACTAGCGGGGGGTCCCTGCGCTCACATACGCAGTATTTT	CASSETSGGSLRSHTQYF
14	TRBV9	NA	NA	TRBJ2-2	TGTGCCAGCAGCCGTAGAGGCGGGGCCGGGGAGCTGTTTTTT	CASSRRGGAGELFF
13	TRBV9	NA	once	TRBJ2-5	TGTGCCAGCAGCACCTGGACCGGTGAGACCCAGTACTTC	CASSTWTGETQYF
13	TRBV6-4	TRBD1	NA	TRBJ2-3	TGTGCCAGCAGCGGGACAGCAAAAGATACGCAGTATTTT	CASSGTAKDTQYF
13	TRBV6-5	NA	NA	TRBJ2-7	TGTGCCAGCAACAAATTGGGAGGACGCGAGCAGTACTTC	CASNKLGGREQYF
15	TRBV9	NA	NA	TRBJ2-3	TGTGCCAGCAGCGTAGGGGTCGGGGGCACAGATACGCAGTATTTT	CASSVGVGGTDTQYF
14	TRBV5-5	NA	NA	TRBJ2-7	TGTGCCAGCAGCTTGGAGTGGGGCTCCTACGAGCAGTACTTC	CASSLEWGSYEQYF
15	TRBV7-2	NA	NA	TRBJ1-2	TGTGCCAGCAGCTTAGAACGGGGGAGTAACTATGGCTACACCTTC	CASSLERGSNYGYTF
17	TRBV5-1	NA	NA	TRBJ1-1	TGCGCCAGCAGCTTGGTCCCCCAGGGTGGGATGAACACTGAAGCTTTCTTT	CASSLVPQGGMNTEAFF
14	TRBV25-1	NA	NA	TRBJ1-2	TGTGCCAGCAGTGAAGCCGGCTTTAACTATGGCTACACCTTC	CASSEAGFNYGYTF
18	TRBV28	NA	NA	TRBJ2-3	TGTGCCAGCAGTTTTGATTATCGGCCATGGACAAACTCAGATACGCAGTATTTT	CASSFDYRPWTNSDTQYF
15	TRBV3-1/TRBV3-2	TRBD1	once	TRBJ1-4	TGTGCCAGCAGCGACGGACAGGGGTTTAATGAAAAACTGTTTTTT	CASSDGQGFNEKLFF
19	TRBV9	TRBD2	few	TRBJ2-1	TGTGCCAGCAGCGCCTTCCGAAGTATAGCGGGGGGGCTCTACAATGAGCAGTTCTTC	CASSAFRSIAGGLYNEQFF
14	TRBV2	TRBD2	NA	TRBJ2-5	TGTGCCAGCAACCTAGCGGGGCCGTCCGGGACCCAGTACTTC	CASNLAGPSGTQYF
15	TRBV5-1	NA	NA	TRBJ2-3	TGCGCCAGCAGCTTCTATAGTCCGGGGATGGATACGCAGTATTTT	CASSFYSPGMDTQYF
16	TRBV2	NA	NA	TRBJ1-5	TGTGCCAGCAGTGCCCTAGGACAGATTAGCAATCAGCCCCAGCATTTT	CASSALGQISNQPQHF
16	TRBV11-2	NA	NA	TRBJ1-1	TGTGCCAGCAGCTCCCACGGACGGGGAACTAGCACTGAAGCTTTCTTT	CASSSHGRGTSTEAFF
16	TRBV4-3	NA	once	TRBJ1-1	TGCGCCAGCAGCCAAGAACTAGGCAGGGGCTCGTCCGAGGCTTTCTTT	CASSQELGRGSSEAFF
13	TRBV6-5	NA	NA	TRBJ1-4	TGTGCCAGCACGTCATTTCAGGCCGAAAAACTGTTTTTT	CASTSFQAEKLFF
14	TRBV4-3	NA	NA	TRBJ1-6	TGCGCCAGCAGCCAGCCGGGACCAAATTCACCCCTCCACTTT	CASSQPGPNSPLHF
15	TRBV28	TRBD1	NA	TRBJ1-5	TGTGCCAGCAGTGGGACAGCGGGGTACAATCAGCCCCAGCATTTT	CASSGTAGYNQPQHF
11	TRBV5-4	NA	NA	TRBJ2-1	TGTGCCAGCAGCCTTAGACAGAATCAGTTCTTC	CASSLRQNQFF
13	TRBV11-2	TRBD1	once	TRBJ1-1	TGTGCCAGCAGCTTAGGACAGGGGGCTGAAGCTTTCTTT	CASSLGQGAEAFF
15	TRBV6-5	NA	NA	TRBJ2-7	TGTGCCAGCAGTTACGCCGGACAGTTTGCCTACGAGCAGTACTTC	CASSYAGQFAYEQYF
11	TRBV11-2	NA	NA	TRBJ2-1	TGTGCCAGCAGCTCCGGACCGCGGCAGTTCTTC	CASSSGPRQFF
11	TRBV29-1	NA	NA	TRBJ2-3	TGCAGCGTTCTTGCCACAGATACGCAGTATTTT	CSVLATDTQYF
15	TRBV28	NA	NA	TRBJ1-2	TGTGCCAGCATCCCCCGAGGTGTTACTAACTATGGCTACACCTTC	CASIPRGVTNYGYTF